The 7 T cell receptor beta chains presented below share a single source sample, sequenced in a study of T cells in Graves' hyperthyroidism and ophthalmopathy. RNA transcripts provided the source from which TCR beta CDR3 regions were amplified. When the TCR CDR3 underwent first-round RT-PCR, the HTBI primer set was used. TCRdb re-called the multiplex PCR reads through MiXCR, storing one row per CDR3 protein. The sample consists of under 350,000 distinct CDR3 sequences, about an eighth of them appearing once. Material: blood. The receptor set was obtained from a woman aged 30 to 39 with Graves' hyperthyroidism that later progressed to Graves' ophthalmopathy.

V and J are TRBV7-2 and TRBJ2-5; no clear D gene. Per germline, CDR1 SGHTA and CDR2 FQGNSA. The CDR3 covers 13 residues. V was shortened by 1 base and J by 11 bases, with 14 bases between the two germline ends. CDR3 bases: TGTGCCAGCAGCTTAGAGGATTCCGGTCATCAGTACTTC. It encodes CASSLEDSGHQYF.

In its sample, this clonotype was seen once. The V and J genes are TRBV4-1 and TRBJ1-1; unclear D gene. CDR1 is MGHRA and CDR2 is YSYEKL in the germline V gene. V lost 4 bases to trimming and J lost 6 bases, with 12 bases between them. The CDR3 loop spans 13 amino acids. CDR3 region: CASSPTSRSEAFF. The DNA for the CDR3 is TGCGCCAGCAGCCCCACCTCCAGATCTGAAGCTTTCTTT.

The J gene is TRBJ1-3, the V gene TRBV10-3; no reliable D call. The germline gives CDR1 ENHRY, CDR2 SYGVKD. Trimming left V 0 bases short and J 3 bases short, with 9 bases between. This CDR3 is 15 amino acids long. The chain's CDR3 is CAISESGGFGNTIYF. For the CDR3, the DNA is TGTGCCATCAGTGAGTCGGGAGGGTTTGGAAACACCATATATTTT.

This clonotype was seen ten or more times. In DNA, the CDR3 is TGCAGTGCTAGAGGGGCTAGCGGGAGCGAGACCCAGTACTTC. The encoded protein is CSARGASGSETQYF. The V gene is TRBV20-1, the J gene TRBJ2-5, with 10 bases identical to TRBD2. The trim removed 1 base at V and 5 bases at J, leaving 4 bases unmatched. The CDR3 is 14 residues long. Germline V gives CDR1 DFQATT, CDR2 SNEGSKA (reference sequence).

This clonotype was picked up a small number of times. J is TRBJ2-5 and V is TRBV5-1, with D unclear. CDR3 length: 14 amino acids. Deletions cut 0 bases from V and 5 bases from J, with 11 bases between. Germline V lookup: CDR1 SGHRS, CDR2 YFSETQ. The CDR3 DNA sequence: TGCGCCAGCAGCTTGGGTCTAGTCCTTGAGACCCAGTACTTC. It translates to CASSLGLVLETQYF.

The genes are TRBV9 and TRBJ1-4; no definite D call. The CDR3 totals 14 residues. The V end was cut by 0 bases, the J end by 6 bases, with 9 bases between. Germline V gene data show CDR1 as SGDLS and CDR2 as YYNGEE. The CDR3 DNA reads as TGTGCCAGCAGCGTAGGGCCAGGAGATGAAAAACTGTTTTTT. Protein sequence: CASSVGPGDEKLFF.

This clonotype has at least ten counts. The chain is built from TRBV28 and TRBJ1-6; D is ambiguous. Germline V gives CDR1 MDHEN, CDR2 SYDVKM. This CDR3 has 14 residues. V gave up 5 bases and J gave up 7 bases, with 12 bases separating them. In DNA, the CDR3 is TGTGCCAGCAGTCCGGGAGCTAAAAATTCACCCCTCCACTTT. It yields the protein CASSPGAKNSPLHF.